This TCR beta chain was captured in a study of T cells in Graves' hyperthyroidism and ophthalmopathy. Graves' hyperthyroidism is called stable when ophthalmopathy does not progress within 18 months. Lactation, pregnancy, other autoimmune disease or uncontrolled infection led to exclusion of patients. Trimming removed 0 bases from V and 6 bases from J; junction bases left unmatched: 7. Germline lookup yields CDR1 SEHNR and CDR2 FQNEAQ (reference sequence). There are 18 residues in the CDR3. From RNA transcripts, TCR beta CDR3 regions were amplified. The TCR CDR3 first-round RT-PCR relied on the HTBI primer set. TCRdb recomputed calls from the multiplex PCR reads with MiXCR, one row per CDR3 protein. The table includes fewer than 800,000 distinct CDR3 sequences, roughly 15% detected once.

Sequencing input: blood. This chain joins TRBV7-9 and TRBJ2-1; 14 bases agree with TRBD2. This sequence originates from a man between 18 and 35 years old with Graves' hyperthyroidism. CDR3 sequence: CASSLALSGTSGSNEQFF. The CDR3 nucleotides are TGTGCCAGCAGCTTAGCGCTTAGTGGGACTAGCGGGAGCAATGAGCAGTTCTTC.